Below are 28 T cell receptor beta chains sequenced from a single sample in a study of cytomegalovirus exposure and HLA in healthy donors. Both 60 Vbeta primers and 13 Jbeta primers went into the PCR. Sequenced by immunoSEQ multiplex PCR; TCRdb stores in-frame clones only, minus some. The sample includes some 76,000 clones, around 86% of them seen just once. Sequencing was carried out using PBMCs. These receptors were obtained from a woman aged 25 to 39 in good health and CMV-seronegative.

This clone is a singleton in its sample. The V gene is TRBV30, the J gene TRBJ2-2; D is unclear. Germline V CDR1 and CDR2: GTSNPN, SVGIG (reference sequence). V lost 1 base, J lost 4 bases, and 4 bases lay in between. This CDR3 comprises 12 residues. The CDR3 DNA is TGTGCCTGGAGTGCGGGCACCGGGGAGCTGTTTTTT. Residues: CAWSAGTGELFF.

This chain links TRBV19 with TRBJ2-1, with 7 bases aligning to TRBD2. Germline V gives CDR1 LNHDA, CDR2 SQIVND (reference sequence). The CDR3 runs to 19 residues. The J segment lost 7 bases and the V segment lost 8 bases, leaving 26 bases of the junction unmatched. The CDR3 coding sequence is TGTGCCAGTCCTCCCTACAAAAAGACGGCCAGGGAGGGATCAAATGAGCAGTTCTTC. Residues: CASPPYKKTAREGSNEQFF.

The rearrangement links TRBV7-9 to TRBJ1-1; TRBD1 is a possible D gene (6 bases). This CDR3 is 14 amino acids long. Germline CDR1 SEHNR, CDR2 FQNEAQ (reference sequence). The V end lost 5 bases, the J end lost 6 bases, and 16 bases lay between the germline ends. The CDR3, as DNA: TGTGCCAGCAGCCTAGAAGGACAGTCGCCTGAAGCTTTCTTT. Protein sequence: CASSLEGQSPEAFF.

The chain carries TRBV9 and TRBJ2-7, with 9 bases fitting TRBD2. Germline trimming cut 4 bases from V and 3 bases from J; bases unmatched to any gene: 14. The CDR3 loop spans 17 amino acids. Germline CDR1 reads SGDLS; CDR2 reads YYNGEE. Here the CDR3 DNA reads TGTGCCAGCAGCACCACCCCGGGGGCGGGAGGGAACTACGAGCAGTACTTC. This sequence encodes CASSTTPGAGGNYEQYF.

V gene TRBV10-3 combines with J gene TRBJ1-5; D not certain. The V gene lost 4 bases and the J gene lost 7 bases, with 8 bases spanning the gap. The CDR3 loop spans 12 amino acids. CDR1 ENHRY and CDR2 SYGVKD come from the germline V gene. The CDR3, as DNA: TGTGCCATCAGTGGGGCAGACCAGCCCCAGCATTTT. Amino acid sequence: CAISGADQPQHF.

V gene TRBV13 combines with J gene TRBJ2-3; 8 positions match TRBD2. The trim removed 1 base at V and 4 bases at J, leaving 4 bases unmatched. Germline CDR1 is PRHDT and CDR2 is FYEKMQ (reference sequence). The CDR3 totals 15 residues. CDR3: CASSLVLAGPDTQYF. The CDR3 DNA follows: TGTGCCAGCAGCTTAGTCTTAGCGGGGCCAGATACGCAGTATTTT.

In DNA form, the CDR3 reads TGTGCCAGCAGCATAACTAGCGGGAGTGTGGATGAGCAGTTCTTC. Its translation: CASSITSGSVDEQFF. This chain connects TRBV6-5 to TRBJ2-1; TRBD2 agrees at 11 bases. The CDR3 spans 15 residues. Unmatched junction bases numbered 9, after V lost 6 bases and J lost 8 bases. Germline CDR1 and CDR2: MNHEY and SVGAGI.

This chain links TRBV21-1 with TRBJ1-1; the table's D gene call, TRBD1, was not cross checked with the DNA. TRBV21-1 is flagged as a pseudogene. The CDR3 covers 16 residues. As DNA, the CDR3 is TGTGCCAGCAGCAAAGGCAGGGACAGGGAGAACACTGAAGCTTTCTTT. This sequence encodes CASSKGRDRENTEAFF.

The rearrangement uses TRBV2 and TRBJ1-4; possibly TRBD1 for D (6 bases). Trimming removed 1 base from V and 6 bases from J, with 12 bases in between. This CDR3 region has 15 residues. Looked up from germline, CDR1 is SNHLY and CDR2 is FYNNEI. In DNA, the CDR3 is TGTGCCAGCAGTGAAGACAGGGCATACGATGAAAAACTGTTTTTT. Protein product: CASSEDRAYDEKLFF.

V and J are TRBV29-1 and TRBJ2-7, with a possible D match to TRBD1 (6 bases). Trimming shortened V by 6 bases and J by 7 bases, and 16 bases separated the two germline ends. Germline CDR1 is SQVTM and CDR2 is ANQGSEA. CDR3 length: 12 residues. The CDR3 sequence is CSVQTGSGEQYF. The CDR3 DNA reads TGCAGCGTCCAAACAGGGTCCGGGGAGCAGTACTTC.

In regard to this clone: The same CDR3 can be traced to other DNA sequences in this sample. The chain joins TRBV4-3 to TRBJ2-7; 13 nucleotides line up with TRBD2. Germline values: CDR1 LGHNA, CDR2 YSLEER. The CDR3 has 15 amino acids. J was trimmed by 2 bases and V by 4 bases; bases with no gene match: 2. CDR3 sequence: CASSPGTSGTYEQYF. CDR3 DNA sequence: TGCGCCAGCAGCCCCGGGACTAGCGGGACCTACGAGCAGTACTTC.

The rearrangement uses TRBV7-3 and TRBJ2-3; 13 bases fit TRBD2. The trim removed 4 bases at V and 0 bases at J, leaving 10 bases unmatched. The CDR3 length is 19 residues. Per germline, CDR1 SGHTA and CDR2 FQGTGA. CDR3: CASSSTGGLAGLSTDTQYF. In DNA, the CDR3 is TGTGCCAGCAGCTCCACCGGGGGACTAGCGGGACTAAGCACAGATACGCAGTATTTT.

V usage is TRBV6-1 and J usage is TRBJ2-5; TRBD1 matches at 8 bases. The CDR3 extends over 15 amino acids. V lost 4 bases and J lost 4; bases outside the gene matches: 8. Per germline, CDR1 MNHNS and CDR2 SASEGT. The CDR3: CASSGLNRGSETQYF. CDR3 coding DNA: TGTGCCAGCAGTGGCCTGAACAGGGGGTCAGAGACCCAGTACTTC.

The chain combines TRBV6-1 with TRBJ2-1, with a weak D call TRBD1 (6 bases). V was trimmed by 2 bases and J by 3 bases, leaving 11 bases between them. Germline V gene lookup returns CDR1 MNHNS and CDR2 SASEGT. This CDR3 has 15 amino acids. The CDR3: CASSEQQGGYNEQFF. The CDR3 coding sequence is TGTGCCAGCAGTGAACAACAGGGCGGCTACAATGAGCAGTTCTTC.

V usage is TRBV4-1 and J usage is TRBJ2-5, with 7 bases lining up with TRBD1. The CDR3 covers 14 residues. V was clipped by 1 base and J by 5 bases; unmatched bases: 4. The V gene's germline CDR1 is MGHRA and CDR2 YSYEKL. In nucleotides, the CDR3 is TGCGCCAGCAGCCAAGCTGACAGGGAGGAGACCCAGTACTTC. It encodes CASSQADREETQYF.

CDR3 bases: TGTGCCAGCAGCGAAAGGTCAACTATCTATGGCTACACCTTC. It translates to CASSERSTIYGYTF. J is TRBJ1-2 and V is TRBV9; D gene uncertain. This CDR3 comprises 14 residues. With 3 bases removed from V and 4 bases from J, the gap between germline ends came to 13 bases. Germline lookup yields CDR1 SGDLS and CDR2 YYNGEE.

The chain joins TRBV7-2 to TRBJ2-1, with TRBD2 matching 9 bases. V shed 7 bases, J shed 8 bases, and the junction held 6 bases outside the gene matches. The V gene's germline CDR1 is SGHTA and CDR2 FQGNSA. This CDR3 is built from 13 residues. The CDR3 is CASKVAGADEQFF. DNA for the CDR3: TGTGCCAGCAAAGTAGCGGGAGCGGATGAGCAGTTCTTC. The full variable domain, completed using reference TRBV7-2 and TRBJ2-1, is GAGVSQSPSNKVTEKGKDVELRCDPISGHTALYWYRQSLGQGLEFLIYFQGNSAPDKSGLPSDRFSAERTGGSVSTLTIQRTQQEDSAVYLCASKVAGADEQFFGPGTRLTVL.

V gene TRBV7-9 combines with J gene TRBJ2-7; D is possibly TRBD2 (7 bases). Germline CDR1 and CDR2: SEHNR and FQNEAQ (reference sequence). Trimming took off 5 bases at V and 3 bases at J, with 14 bases between the two ends. This CDR3 has 14 amino acids. CDR3 sequence (DNA): TGTGCCAGCAGCCCACCGGGGGGCAGCTACGAGCAGTACTTC. Protein product: CASSPPGGSYEQYF.

The chain uses TRBV18 and TRBJ2-5; TRBD2 aligns across 9 bases. With 4 bases clipped from V and 5 bases from J, the junction kept 8 bases outside the gene matches. Per germline, CDR1 KGHSH and CDR2 LQKENI. The CDR3 is made up of 15 amino acids. The DNA of the CDR3 is TGTGCCAGCTCACAATCAAGCGGGAGGCAGGAGACCCAGTACTTC. Encoded protein: CASSQSSGRQETQYF.

This chain uses TRBV5-1 with TRBJ2-7; D gene unclear. This CDR3 spans 16 amino acids. Between the trimmed V and J ends, which lost 4 bases and 2 bases, there was a span of 19 bases. Per the germline V gene, CDR1 is SGHRS and CDR2 is YFSETQ. The DNA for the CDR3 is TGCGCCAGCAGCGCCCGGGTCCGGCCGTCCACCTACGAGCAGTACTTC. Translating it yields CASSARVRPSTYEQYF.

The chain uses TRBV7-2 and TRBJ2-2; TRBD1 matches 9 bases. V lost 5 bases, J lost 3 bases, and 1 base stayed unmatched. The CDR3 loop spans 14 amino acids. The germline gives CDR1 SGHTA, CDR2 FQGNSA. The CDR3: CASSRDRDTGELFF. The CDR3 DNA follows: TGTGCCAGCAGCCGGGACAGGGACACCGGGGAGCTGTTTTTT.

This clone occurred once. V usage is TRBV13 and J usage is TRBJ2-1; 10 bases are a match to TRBD2. The CDR3 contains 15 residues. Germline V gene data show CDR1 as PRHDT and CDR2 as FYEKMQ (reference sequence). With V trimmed by 5 bases and J by 7 bases, 8 bases remained unmatched. CDR3 loop: CASSRLTSGINEQFF. In nucleotides, the CDR3 is TGTGCCAGCAGCCGCCTTACTAGCGGGATTAATGAGCAGTTCTTC.

This chain links TRBV27 with TRBJ2-2, with 8 bases matching TRBD2. The CDR3 runs 14 residues. The germline V gene encodes CDR1 MNHEY and CDR2 SMNVEV (reference sequence). V shed 5 bases and J 5 bases; nucleotides not matched to a gene: 4. CDR3 protein: CASSPVAGTGELFF. CDR3 nucleotides: TGTGCCAGCAGTCCGGTAGCGGGAACCGGGGAGCTGTTTTTT.

The chain has TRBV5-4 and TRBJ2-7, with D tentatively TRBD1 (6 bases). The ends were cut back, 0 bases at V and 7 bases at J, with 11 bases in the middle. Germline V gives CDR1 SGHNT, CDR2 YYREEE (reference sequence). This CDR3 is 13 amino acids long. The CDR3 DNA follows: TGTGCCAGCAGCTTGGGCAGGGGTGAGGAGCAGTACTTC. Its protein is CASSLGRGEEQYF.

This chain connects TRBV29-1 to TRBJ2-2, with TRBD1 matching over 9 bases. CDR3 length: 16 residues. Per the germline V gene, CDR1 is SQVTM and CDR2 is ANQGSEA. The J segment lost 6 bases and the V segment lost 4 bases, leaving 12 bases of the junction unmatched. DNA of the CDR3: TGCAGCGTTGCGCTCGGGGGACAGGGAGTGGCCGGGGAGCTGTTTTTT. As protein: CSVALGGQGVAGELFF.

This rearrangement joins TRBV5-4 to TRBJ2-3; possible D gene TRBD2, 5 bases. This CDR3 region has 11 residues. CDR1 is SGHNT, CDR2 YYREEE, per germline (reference sequence). V lost 3 bases, J lost 10 bases, and 9 bases lay in between. This CDR3 reads CASSSGSSQYF. CDR3 in DNA: TGTGCCAGCAGCTCGGGATCCTCGCAGTATTTT.

The V gene is TRBV5-1, the J gene TRBJ1-6; D gene ambiguous. Germline-derived CDR1 and CDR2 are SGHRS and YFSETQ. Trimming took 2 bases from V and 4 from J, leaving 13 bases between them. The CDR3 has 16 amino acids. The CDR3 spells CASSLAGFRYNSPLHF. The DNA of the CDR3 is TGCGCCAGCAGCTTAGCGGGTTTTAGGTATAATTCACCCCTCCACTTT.

The chain combines TRBV5-6 with TRBJ2-5; D may be TRBD1 (6 bases). With 6 bases removed from V and 5 bases from J, the gap between germline ends came to 8 bases. In germline, CDR1 is SGHDT, CDR2 YYEEEE. This CDR3 is 11 amino acids long. For the CDR3, the DNA is TGTGCCAGCAACCAGGGGGAGACCCAGTACTTC. Translating gives CASNQGETQYF.